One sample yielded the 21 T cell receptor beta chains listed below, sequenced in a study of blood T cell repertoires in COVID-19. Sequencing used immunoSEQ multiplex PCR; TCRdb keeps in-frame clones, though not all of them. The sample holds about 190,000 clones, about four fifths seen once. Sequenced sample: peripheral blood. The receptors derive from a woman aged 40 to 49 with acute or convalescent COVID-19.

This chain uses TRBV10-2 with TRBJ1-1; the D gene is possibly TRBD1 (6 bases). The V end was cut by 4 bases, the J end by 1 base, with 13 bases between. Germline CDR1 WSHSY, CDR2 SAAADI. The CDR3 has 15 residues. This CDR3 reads CASSVVGARNTEAFF. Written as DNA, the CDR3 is TGCGCCAGCAGTGTTGTGGGGGCTCGGAACACTGAAGCTTTCTTT.

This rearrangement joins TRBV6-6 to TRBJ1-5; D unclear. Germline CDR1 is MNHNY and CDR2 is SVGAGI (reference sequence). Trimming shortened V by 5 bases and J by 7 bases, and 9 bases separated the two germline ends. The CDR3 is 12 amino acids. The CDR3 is CASSLHQQPQHF. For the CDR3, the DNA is TGTGCCAGCAGTCTCCATCAACAGCCCCAGCATTTT.

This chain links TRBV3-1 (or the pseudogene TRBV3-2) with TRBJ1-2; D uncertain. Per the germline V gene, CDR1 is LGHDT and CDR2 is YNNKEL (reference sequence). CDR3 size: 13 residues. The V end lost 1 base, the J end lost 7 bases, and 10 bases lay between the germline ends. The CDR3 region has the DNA TGTGCCAGCAGCCAAGCGGGTGGCGGTGGCTACACCTTC. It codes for CASSQAGGGGYTF.

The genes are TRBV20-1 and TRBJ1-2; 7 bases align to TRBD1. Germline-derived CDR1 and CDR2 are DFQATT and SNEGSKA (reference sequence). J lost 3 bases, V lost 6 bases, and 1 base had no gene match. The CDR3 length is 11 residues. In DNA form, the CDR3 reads TGCAGTGCCGACAGGGACTATGGCTACACCTTC. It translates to CSADRDYGYTF.

This CDR3 is CASSVDPGAYEQYF. The DNA of the CDR3 is TGTGCCAGCAGCGTAGATCCGGGGGCCTACGAGCAGTACTTC. This rearrangement joins TRBV9 to TRBJ2-7; D might be TRBD2 (6 bases). The CDR3 sequence is 14 residues long. V was cut by 0 bases and J by 2 bases, with 9 bases left in between. Germline lookup yields CDR1 SGDLS and CDR2 YYNGEE. Using reference TRBV9 and TRBJ2-7 for the parts outside the CDR3, the full variable domain is DSGVTQTPKHLITATGQRVTLRCSPRSGDLSVYWYQQSLDQGLQFLIQYYNGEERAKGNILERFSAQQFPDLHSELNLSSLELGDSALYFCASSVDPGAYEQYFGPGTRLTVT.

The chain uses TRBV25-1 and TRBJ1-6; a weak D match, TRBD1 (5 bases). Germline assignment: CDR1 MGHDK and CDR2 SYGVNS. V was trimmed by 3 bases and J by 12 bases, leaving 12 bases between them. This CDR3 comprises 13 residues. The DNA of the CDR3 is TGTGCCAGCAGTGAGGGGGGTTGGCTACCCCTCCACTTT. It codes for CASSEGGWLPLHF.

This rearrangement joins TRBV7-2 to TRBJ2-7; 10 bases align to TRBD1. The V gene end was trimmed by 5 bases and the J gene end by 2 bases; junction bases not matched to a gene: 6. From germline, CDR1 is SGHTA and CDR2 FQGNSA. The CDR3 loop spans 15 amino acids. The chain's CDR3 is CASSQGTGVTYEQYF. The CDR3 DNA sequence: TGTGCCAGCAGCCAAGGGACAGGGGTTACCTACGAGCAGTACTTC. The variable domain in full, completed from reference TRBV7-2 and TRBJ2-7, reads GAGVSQSPSNKVTEKGKDVELRCDPISGHTALYWYRQSLGQGLEFLIYFQGNSAPDKSGLPSDRFSAERTGGSVSTLTIQRTQQEDSAVYLCASSQGTGVTYEQYFGPGTRLTVT.

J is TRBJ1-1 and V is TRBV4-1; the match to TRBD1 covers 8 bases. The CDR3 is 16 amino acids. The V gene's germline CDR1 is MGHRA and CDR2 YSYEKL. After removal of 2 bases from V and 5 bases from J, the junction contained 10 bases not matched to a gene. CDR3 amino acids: CASSQRSTGVGTEAFF. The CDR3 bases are TGCGCCAGCAGCCAACGGTCGACAGGGGTCGGAACTGAAGCTTTCTTT.

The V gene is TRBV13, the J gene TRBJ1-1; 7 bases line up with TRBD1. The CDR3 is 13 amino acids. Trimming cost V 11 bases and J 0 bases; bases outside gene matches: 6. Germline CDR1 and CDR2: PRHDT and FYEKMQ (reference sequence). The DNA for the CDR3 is TGTGCCCTTTCAGGGGGTATGAACACTGAAGCTTTCTTT. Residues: CALSGGMNTEAFF.

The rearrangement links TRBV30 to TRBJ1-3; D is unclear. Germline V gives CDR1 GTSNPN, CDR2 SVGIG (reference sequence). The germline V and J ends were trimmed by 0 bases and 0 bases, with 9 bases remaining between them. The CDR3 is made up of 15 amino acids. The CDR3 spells CAWSVRRSSGNTIYF. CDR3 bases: TGTGCCTGGAGTGTAAGGAGATCCTCTGGAAACACCATATATTTT. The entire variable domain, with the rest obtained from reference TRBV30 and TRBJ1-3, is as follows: SQTIHQWPATLVQPVGSPLSLECTVEGTSNPNLYWYRQAAGRGLQLLFYSVGIGQISSEVPQNLSASRPQDRQFILSSKKLLLSDSGFYLCAWSVRRSSGNTIYFGEGSWLTVV.

This CDR3 reads CAISANADRGTNEKLFF. CDR3 in DNA: TGTGCCATCAGTGCCAATGCGGACAGGGGGACTAATGAAAAACTGTTTTTT. The chain is built from TRBV10-3 and TRBJ1-4; the match to TRBD1 covers 10 bases. J was trimmed by 2 bases and V by 4 bases; bases with no gene match: 7. Germline assignment: CDR1 ENHRY and CDR2 SYGVKD. This CDR3 has 17 amino acids.

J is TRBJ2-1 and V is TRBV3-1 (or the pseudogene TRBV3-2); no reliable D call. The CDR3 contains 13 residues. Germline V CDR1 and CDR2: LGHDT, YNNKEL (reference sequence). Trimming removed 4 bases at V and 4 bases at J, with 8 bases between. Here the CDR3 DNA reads TGTGCCAGCAGCCGGCCGGAGTACAATGAGCAGTTCTTC. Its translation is CASSRPEYNEQFF.

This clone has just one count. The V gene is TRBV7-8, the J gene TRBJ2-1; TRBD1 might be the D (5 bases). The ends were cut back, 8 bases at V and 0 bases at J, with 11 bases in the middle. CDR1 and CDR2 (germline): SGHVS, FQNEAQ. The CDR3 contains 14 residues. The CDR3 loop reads CASGVRGSYNEQFF. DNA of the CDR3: TGTGCCAGCGGGGTTAGGGGCTCCTACAATGAGCAGTTCTTC.

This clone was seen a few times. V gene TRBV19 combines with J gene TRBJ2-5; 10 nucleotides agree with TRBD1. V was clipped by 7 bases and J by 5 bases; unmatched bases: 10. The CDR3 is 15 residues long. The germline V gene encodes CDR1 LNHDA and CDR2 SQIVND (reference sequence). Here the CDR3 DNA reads TGTGCCAGTACTAAAGGGACAGGGGATTTGGAGACCCAGTACTTC. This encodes CASTKGTGDLETQYF.

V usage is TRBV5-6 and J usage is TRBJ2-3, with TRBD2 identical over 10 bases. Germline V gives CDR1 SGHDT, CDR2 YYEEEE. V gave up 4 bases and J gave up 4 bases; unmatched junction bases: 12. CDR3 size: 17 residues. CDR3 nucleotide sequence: TGTGCCAGCAGCCGGTATCGTCCCGGGACTAGCGCAGATACGCAGTATTTT. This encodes CASSRYRPGTSADTQYF. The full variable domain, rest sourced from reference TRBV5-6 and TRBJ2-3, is DAGVTQSPTHLIKTRGQQVTLRCSPKSGHDTVSWYQQALGQGPQFIFQYYEEEERQRGNFPDRFSGHQFPNYSSELNVNALLLGDSALYLCASSRYRPGTSADTQYFGPGTRLTVL.

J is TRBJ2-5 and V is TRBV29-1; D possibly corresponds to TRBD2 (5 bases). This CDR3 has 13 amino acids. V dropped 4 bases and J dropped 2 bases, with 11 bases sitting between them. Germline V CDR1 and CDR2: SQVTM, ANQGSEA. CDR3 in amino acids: CSVGLADQETQYF. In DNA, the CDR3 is TGCAGCGTTGGGCTAGCCGATCAAGAGACCCAGTACTTC.

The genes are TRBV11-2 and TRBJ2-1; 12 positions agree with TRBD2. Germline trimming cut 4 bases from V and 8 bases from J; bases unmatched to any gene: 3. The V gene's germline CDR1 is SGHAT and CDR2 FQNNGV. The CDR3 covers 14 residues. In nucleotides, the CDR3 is TGTGCCAGCAGCTCTAGCGGGGGGGCCTATGAGCAGTTCTTC. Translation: CASSSSGGAYEQFF.

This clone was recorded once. In DNA, the CDR3 is TGTGCCAGCAGCTTGGTCGGGACAGGGAACTACGAGCAGTACTTC. This gives the protein CASSLVGTGNYEQYF. The rearrangement joins TRBV5-8 to TRBJ2-7, with 9 bases aligning to TRBD1. V was pared by 0 bases and J by 3 bases, with 4 bases of the junction left unmatched. Germline CDR1 reads SGHTS; CDR2 reads YDEGEE. CDR3 length: 15 residues.

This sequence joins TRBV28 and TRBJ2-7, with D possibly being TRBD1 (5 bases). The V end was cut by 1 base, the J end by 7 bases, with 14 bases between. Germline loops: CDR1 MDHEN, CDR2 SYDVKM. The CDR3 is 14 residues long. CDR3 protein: CASSLFQGFGEQYF. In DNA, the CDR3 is TGTGCCAGCAGTTTATTTCAGGGCTTCGGTGAGCAGTACTTC.

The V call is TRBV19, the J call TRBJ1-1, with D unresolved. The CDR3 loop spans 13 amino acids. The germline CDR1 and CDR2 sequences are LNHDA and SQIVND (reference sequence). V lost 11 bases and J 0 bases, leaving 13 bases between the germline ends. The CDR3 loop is CASGSLMNTEAFF. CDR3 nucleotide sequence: TGTGCCTCGGGGTCCTTAATGAACACTGAAGCTTTCTTT.

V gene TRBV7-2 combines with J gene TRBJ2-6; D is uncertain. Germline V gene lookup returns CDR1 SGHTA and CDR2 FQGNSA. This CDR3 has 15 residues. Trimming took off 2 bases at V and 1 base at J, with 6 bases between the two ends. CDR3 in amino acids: CASSLIVSGANVLTF. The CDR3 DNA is TGTGCCAGCAGCTTAATAGTTTCTGGGGCCAACGTCCTGACTTTC.